Given below is one T cell receptor (beta chain) in context. Its antigen remains unknown. The data were obtained in a study of T cells in Graves' hyperthyroidism and ophthalmopathy. Stable Graves' hyperthyroidism meant no ophthalmopathy progression within 18 months. Subjects aged 18 to 65 presented with newly diagnosed hyperthyroidism of less than 2 months' duration. The source of the PBMCs was around 9 ml of fresh peripheral blood. General study points: Ophthalmopathy was separated from stable hyperthyroidism by a 13 V-J model.

This CDR3 region has 14 residues. With 5 bases clipped from V and 6 bases from J, the junction kept 7 bases outside the gene matches. Germline values: CDR1 MDHEN, CDR2 SYDVKM. Template material for amplifying TCR beta CDR3 regions consisted of RNA transcripts. RT-PCR in the first round (using the HTBI primer set) targeted the TCR CDR3. In TCRdb, the multiplex PCR reads were re-called with MiXCR into one record per CDR3 protein. This table holds about 560,000 distinct CDR3 sequences, approximately 16% found once. Material: blood. The chain joins TRBV28 to TRBJ2-7; TRBD1 matches at 10 bases. This TCR was recovered from a woman aged 18-29 years with Graves' hyperthyroidism. The CDR3 DNA reads as TGTGCCAGCAGTCCACCGGACAGGGGGGTCGAGCAGTACTTC. Translating gives CASSPPDRGVEQYF. The complete variable domain, with remaining parts taken from reference TRBV28 and TRBJ2-7, reads DVKVTQSSRYLVKRTGEKVFLECVQDMDHENMFWYRQDPGLGLRLIYFSYDVKMKEKGDIPEGYSVSREKKERFSLILESASTNQTSMYLCASSPPDRGVEQYFGPGTRLTVT.